These 14 T cell receptor beta chains share one sample of origin, sequenced in a study of T-cell reconstitution after alpha-beta-depleted transplantation in children. Researchers prepared the TCRbeta library using unique molecular identifiers, the study reports. TCRdb called the PCR reads again in MiXCR, with one record for every CDR3 protein. The sample records a few hundred thousand distinct CDR3 sequences, 10% to 13% being singletons. The source was PBMCs from the stem cell graft donor, collected from the stem cell graft. These receptors all stem from a human donor who donated a stem cell graft to a child with acute lymphoblastic leukemia.

The V and J genes are TRBV7-2 and TRBJ1-2; 7 bases fit TRBD1. V lost 5 bases, J lost 4 bases, and 7 bases stayed unmatched. The CDR3 is made up of 14 amino acids. Germline V gene lookup returns CDR1 SGHTA and CDR2 FQGNSA. The CDR3 sequence is CASSPTGQLYGYTF. The CDR3, as DNA: TGTGCCAGCAGCCCCACGGGACAGCTCTATGGCTACACCTTC.

The chain employs TRBV12-3 or TRBV12-4 and TRBJ2-7; TRBD1 might be the D (6 bases). V lost 7 bases, J lost 2 bases, and 12 bases lay in between. This CDR3 is built from 13 residues. The CDR3 here is CASNLGGTYEQYF. CDR3 sequence (DNA): TGTGCCAGCAACTTAGGGGGTACCTACGAGCAGTACTTC.

This clonotype was recorded many times. The CDR3 here is CSVEGLAATDTQYF. CDR3 coding DNA: TGCAGCGTTGAAGGTCTAGCGGCCACAGATACGCAGTATTTT. This sequence joins TRBV29-1 and TRBJ2-3; 7 nucleotides line up with TRBD2. Germline-derived CDR1 and CDR2 are SQVTM and ANQGSEA. Trimming at V came to 1 base and at J to 2 bases, leaving 3 bases not matched to a gene. The CDR3 extends over 14 amino acids.

This clonotype appeared a few times. The chain couples TRBV6-2 or TRBV6-3 to TRBJ2-7; 9 bases fit TRBD2. The germline V gene has CDR1 MNHEY and CDR2 SVGEGT. This CDR3 has 13 residues. CDR3 DNA: TGTGCTACCTTAGCGGGGGACTCCTACGAGCAGTACTTC. Its translation: CATLAGDSYEQYF.

This clonotype was seen more than once but under ten times. This chain uses TRBV30 with TRBJ2-7, with D possibly called TRBD1 or TRBD2 (5 bases each). Deletions cut 5 bases from V and 4 bases from J, with 12 bases between. The length of the CDR3 is 12 residues. In germline, CDR1 is GTSNPN, CDR2 SVGIG (reference sequence). CDR3 residues: CAWHGDAYEQYF. The CDR3 nucleotides are TGTGCCTGGCATGGGGACGCGTACGAGCAGTACTTC.

V gene TRBV12-3 or TRBV12-4 combines with J gene TRBJ2-3, with TRBD1 as a possible D gene (5 bases). V lost 5 bases to trimming and J lost 6 bases, with 12 bases between them. The CDR3 runs 13 residues. The CDR3 here is CASSGQGRDTQYF. DNA of the CDR3: TGTGCCAGCAGTGGGCAGGGCCGGGATACGCAGTATTTT.

The chain joins TRBV15 to TRBJ2-1; possibly TRBD2 for D (5 bases). CDR1 and CDR2 (germline): LNHNV, YYDKDF (reference sequence). The V end lost 3 bases, the J end lost 3 bases, and 9 bases lay between the germline ends. This CDR3 comprises 14 residues. The CDR3 spells CATSRRAGYNEQFF. CDR3 bases: TGTGCCACCAGCAGGCGTGCGGGCTACAATGAGCAGTTCTTC. Supplemented by reference TRBV15 and TRBJ2-1, the full variable domain reads DAMVIQNPRYQVTQFGKPVTLSCSQTLNHNVMYWYQQKSSQAPKLLFHYYDKDFNNEADTPDNFQSRRPNTSFCFLDIRSPGLGDTAMYLCATSRRAGYNEQFFGPGTRLTVL.

This clonotype was counted between two and nine times. This rearrangement joins TRBV20-1 to TRBJ2-7; D is unclear. The CDR3 runs 12 residues. The germline CDR1 and CDR2 sequences are DFQATT and SNEGSKA (reference sequence). The V end was cut by 1 base, the J end by 6 bases, with 10 bases between. The CDR3 coding sequence is TGCAGTGCTAGAGGCGCGCTGGTCGAGCAGTACTTC. It translates to CSARGALVEQYF.

The rearrangement uses TRBV27 and TRBJ2-5; TRBD2 matches at 9 bases. The CDR3 consists of 18 residues. With V trimmed by 1 base and J by 4 bases, 13 bases remained unmatched. Looked up from germline, CDR1 is MNHEY and CDR2 is SMNVEV (reference sequence). The CDR3 spells CASSLLSGRNNLRETQYF. CDR3 DNA: TGTGCCAGCAGTTTATTGAGCGGGAGGAATAATTTGCGAGAGACCCAGTACTTC.

The V and J genes are TRBV27 and TRBJ1-1; D remains unclear. Per the germline V gene, CDR1 is MNHEY and CDR2 is SMNVEV (reference sequence). The CDR3 runs to 14 residues. Between the trimmed V and J ends, which lost 1 base and 6 bases, there was a span of 12 bases. The CDR3 reads CASSLYWKSSEAFF. The CDR3 bases are TGTGCCAGCAGTTTATATTGGAAAAGCTCTGAAGCTTTCTTT.

V and J are TRBV10-2 and TRBJ2-7; TRBD2 matches at 8 bases. Trimming cost V 8 bases and J 6 bases; bases outside gene matches: 9. Germline CDR1 reads WSHSY; CDR2 reads SAAADI. The CDR3 runs to 13 residues. The CDR3 DNA reads TGCGCCAGCGCCGGGACTAGAGGCCTCGAGCAGTACTTC. It encodes CASAGTRGLEQYF.

V and J are TRBV18 and TRBJ2-7; a possible D gene is TRBD2 (5 bases). The CDR3 spans 16 residues. Germline loops: CDR1 KGHSH, CDR2 LQKENI. Deletions cut 0 bases from V and 2 bases from J, with 14 bases between. CDR3 sequence reads: CASSPPRGQVPYEQYF. Here the CDR3 DNA reads TGTGCCAGCTCACCACCGCGCGGGCAGGTCCCCTACGAGCAGTACTTC.

This clonotype was observed a few times. The chain carries TRBV10-3 and TRBJ2-1; D is uncertain. CDR3 length: 13 residues. Germline CDR1 reads ENHRY; CDR2 reads SYGVKD. The ends were cut back, 3 bases at V and 1 base at J, with 4 bases in the middle. As DNA, the CDR3 is TGTGCCATCAGTGAAGTTTCCTACAATGAGCAGTTCTTC. This encodes CAISEVSYNEQFF.

Concerning this clonotype itself: Germline is not matched at one junction end, which may reflect a read error. The chain has TRBV7-3 and TRBJ2-1; TRBD2 aligns across 14 bases. Germline V lookup: CDR1 SGHTA, CDR2 FQGTGA. This CDR3 has 20 residues. In nucleotides, the CDR3 is TGTGCCAGCAGCCTAACGGGACTAGCGGGAGTTCAAAGCTCCTACAATGAGCAGTTCTTC. This encodes CASSLTGLAGVQSSYNEQFF.